Listed below are T cell receptor beta chains from one sample, sequenced in a study of T cell responses to AZD1222 COVID-19 vaccine. Clones were read by immunoSEQ multiplex PCR, and TCRdb kept only the in-frame ones, dropping some. The table includes 140,000 to 150,000 clones, 80% to 95% detected once. The sample in question was peripheral blood, obtained 28 days after the second AZD1222 dose. These TCRs come from an adult who received the AZD1222 COVID-19 vaccine. CDR3s include the opening cysteine and the closing phenylalanine or tryptophan. Fields, in order: J gene, V gene, D gene, CDR3 DNA, CDR3 protein. D genes are given only for firm matches.

j_call: TRBJ1-1; v_call: TRBV5-1; d_call: -; cdr3_nt: TGCGCCAGCTCGGCAGAACCTAAGAACACTGAAGCTTTCTTT; cdr3_aa: CASSAEPKNTEAFF
j_call: TRBJ1-5; v_call: TRBV6-2/TRBV6-3; d_call: -; cdr3_nt: TGTGCCAGCAGTTACGACGGCCGACAGTCAGCCATTAGCAATCAGCCCCAGCATTTT; cdr3_aa: CASSYDGRQSAISNQPQHF
j_call: TRBJ2-7; v_call: TRBV28; d_call: TRBD2; cdr3_nt: TGTGCCAGCAGTCCAGCGGGAGATCGTGACGAGCAGTACTTC; cdr3_aa: CASSPAGDRDEQYF
j_call: TRBJ2-7; v_call: TRBV10-3; d_call: -; cdr3_nt: TGTGCCATCAGTGGGCGGGGGCGAGAGCAGTACTTC; cdr3_aa: CAISGRGREQYF
j_call: TRBJ1-1; v_call: TRBV6-2/TRBV6-3; d_call: -; cdr3_nt: TGTGCCAGCAGTCCGACGCCCAGGCGAGCTTTCTTT; cdr3_aa: CASSPTPRRAFF
j_call: TRBJ2-6; v_call: TRBV18; d_call: -; cdr3_nt: TGTGCCAGCTCACCAGAACCAAGCACCTGGGCCAACGTCCTGACTTTC; cdr3_aa: CASSPEPSTWANVLTF
j_call: TRBJ2-7; v_call: TRBV18; d_call: TRBD1; cdr3_nt: TGTGCCAGCTCATCCCCGGGACAGTCCTACGAGCAGTACTTC; cdr3_aa: CASSSPGQSYEQYF
j_call: TRBJ2-1; v_call: TRBV19; d_call: -; cdr3_nt: TGTGCCACCCACAGTGGAGACAATGAGCAGTTCTTC; cdr3_aa: CATHSGDNEQFF
j_call: TRBJ1-1; v_call: TRBV28; d_call: TRBD1; cdr3_nt: TGTGTCATCACAGGGGATCGAACTGAAGCTTTCTTT; cdr3_aa: CVITGDRTEAFF
j_call: TRBJ1-3; v_call: TRBV19; d_call: -; cdr3_nt: TGTGCCAGTAGTATAGTGCCTGGAAACACCATATATTTT; cdr3_aa: CASSIVPGNTIYF
j_call: TRBJ1-6; v_call: TRBV28; d_call: -; cdr3_nt: TGTGCCAGCAGTTTGTGGGTGAGAAGCTCCTATAATTCACCCCTCCACTTT; cdr3_aa: CASSLWVRSSYNSPLHF
j_call: TRBJ2-7; v_call: TRBV12-3/TRBV12-4; d_call: -; cdr3_nt: TGTGCCAGCAGTTTCGACACCAGGGGGCAGTACTTC; cdr3_aa: CASSFDTRGQYF